The rows below give T cell receptor beta chains drawn from one sample of a study of cytomegalovirus exposure and HLA in healthy donors. The data were produced by immunoSEQ multiplex PCR, yet TCRdb's version contains in-frame clones alone and is incomplete. In the table there are roughly 60,000 clones, 90% to 95% of which are singletons. The sequencing sample was made of PBMCs. Receptors were obtained from a young man in good health and CMV-seronegative. CDR3s include the opening cysteine and the closing phenylalanine or tryptophan. A D gene is named only where the DNA matches it firmly. For some rows the clone size is stated as once, few or many, or as a class when expanded; others skip it.

D gene | J gene | clone size | V gene | CDR3 protein | CDR3 DNA
TRBD2 | TRBJ2-1 | once | TRBV13 | CASSLSGRYEQFF | TGTGCCAGCAGCTTAAGCGGGAGATATGAGCAGTTCTTC
TRBD2 | TRBJ2-1 | - | TRBV25-1 | CASSGTSGRRNEQFF | TGTGCCAGCAGTGGGACTAGCGGGAGACGCAATGAGCAGTTCTTC
- | TRBJ1-5 | - | TRBV2 | CASSGQENQPQHF | TGTGCCAGCAGTGGACAGGAAAATCAGCCCCAGCATTTT
- | TRBJ1-1 | - | TRBV18 | CASSPNRNTEAFF | TGTGCCAGCTCACCAAACAGGAACACTGAAGCTTTCTTT
- | TRBJ1-4 | - | TRBV11-2 | CASSSPGSSNEKLFF | TGTGCCAGCAGCTCACCGGGGTCGTCTAATGAAAAACTGTTTTTT
- | TRBJ2-7 | - | TRBV28 | CASSFQGMGVYEQYF | TGTGCCAGCAGTTTCCAGGGGATGGGTGTTTACGAGCAGTACTTC
- | TRBJ1-2 | - | TRBV6-1 | CASRGQTNYGYTF | TGTGCCTCAAGAGGGCAGACTAACTATGGCTACACCTTC
- | TRBJ2-7 | - | TRBV18 | CASSPPNSYEQYF | TGTGCCAGCTCACCACCCAATTCCTACGAGCAGTACTTC
TRBD1 | TRBJ2-1 | - | TRBV5-1 | CASSFGTGLAQGFF | TGCGCCAGCAGCTTTGGGACAGGACTTGCCCAGGGTTTCTTC
- | TRBJ2-7 | - | TRBV4-2 | CASSQVTTASSYEQYF | TGTGCCAGCAGCCAAGTAACAACGGCTAGCTCCTACGAGCAGTACTTC
TRBD2 | TRBJ2-3 | - | TRBV27 | CASSSWTSGSTDTQYF | TGTGCCAGCAGTTCATGGACTAGCGGGAGCACAGATACGCAGTATTTT
TRBD2 | TRBJ2-1 | - | TRBV7-9 | CASSLAGTSGYNEQFF | TGTGCCAGCAGCTTAGCCGGGACTAGCGGTTACAATGAGCAGTTCTTC
TRBD2 | TRBJ2-7 | - | TRBV7-9 | CASSLEVRLAGTGEQYF | TGTGCCAGCAGCTTAGAAGTTAGACTAGCGGGTACTGGAGAGCAGTACTTC
- | TRBJ2-7 | - | TRBV13 | CASSFQPGYSYEQYF | TGTGCCAGCAGCTTCCAGCCGGGATACTCCTACGAGCAGTACTTC
TRBD2 | TRBJ2-1 | - | TRBV6-4 | CASSDSTSGGDEQFF | TGTGCCAGCAGTGACTCAACTAGCGGTGGGGATGAGCAGTTCTTC
TRBD2 | TRBJ2-3 | - | TRBV9 | CASSLQGLEPDTQYF | TGTGCCAGCAGCCTCCAGGGACTAGAGCCAGATACGCAGTATTTT
- | TRBJ1-1 | - | TRBV19 | CASSIEVNTEAFF | TGTGCCAGTAGTATTGAGGTAAACACTGAAGCTTTCTTT
TRBD2 | TRBJ2-1 | - | TRBV27 | CASSRTSLEQFF | TGTGCCAGCAGTCGGACTAGTTTAGAGCAGTTCTTC
TRBD1 | TRBJ2-7 | - | TRBV7-8 | CASSPWTGPTYEQYF | TGTGCCAGCAGCCCGTGGACAGGGCCGACCTACGAGCAGTACTTC
- | TRBJ1-1 | - | TRBV7-6 | CASSLSLNTEAFF | TGTGCCAGCAGCTTATCTTTGAACACTGAAGCTTTCTTT
- | TRBJ1-3 | - | TRBV15 | CATSRDRIAGNTIYF | TGTGCCACCAGCAGGGACAGAATCGCTGGAAACACCATATATTTT
TRBD1 | TRBJ2-5 | - | TRBV5-4 | CASSLGTGAYQETQYF | TGTGCCAGCAGCTTGGGGACAGGGGCGTACCAAGAGACCCAGTACTTC
TRBD2 | TRBJ2-1 | - | TRBV5-4 | CASSLGPTSDYNEQFF | TGTGCCAGCAGCTTGGGGCCAACTAGCGACTACAATGAGCAGTTCTTC
TRBD2 | TRBJ2-7 | - | TRBV18 | CASSPGTSGFSYEQYF | TGTGCCAGCTCACCTGGGACTAGCGGATTCTCCTACGAGCAGTACTTC
- | TRBJ2-5 | - | TRBV5-8 | CASSLGVIAGLETQYF | TGTGCCAGCAGCTTGGGGGTCATCGCGGGCTTGGAGACCCAGTACTTC
TRBD1 | TRBJ1-3 | - | TRBV13 | CASSRQGSSGNTIYF | TGTGCCAGCAGCCGACAGGGGTCTTCTGGAAACACCATATATTTT
- | TRBJ2-7 | - | TRBV7-9 | CASSLLYEQYF | TGTGCCAGCAGTCTCCTATACGAGCAGTACTTC
- | TRBJ1-1 | once | TRBV7-9 | CASSTNTEAFF | TGTGCCAGCAGCACTAACACTGAAGCTTTCTTT
- | TRBJ1-5 | - | TRBV19 | CASSTQAGNQPQHF | TGTGCCAGTAGTACACAGGCGGGGAATCAGCCCCAGCATTTT
TRBD1 | TRBJ1-1 | - | TRBV7-9 | CASSLQGRNTEAFF | TGTGCCAGCAGCCTACAGGGGAGGAACACTGAAGCTTTCTTT
- | TRBJ2-7 | - | TRBV4-2 | CASSLQDGEFYEQYF | TGTGCCAGCAGCCTCCAGGACGGGGAGTTCTACGAGCAGTACTTC
TRBD2 | TRBJ2-3 | - | TRBV29-1 | CSVAPKAGGTDTQYF | TGCAGCGTTGCCCCTAAAGCGGGAGGAACAGATACGCAGTATTTT
- | TRBJ1-1 | - | TRBV28 | CASSFSGVGYAFF | TGTGCCAGCAGTTTCTCAGGGGTGGGATACGCTTTCTTT
TRBD2 | TRBJ2-3 | once | TRBV12-5 | CASGPLAGESTDTQYF | TGTGCTAGTGGTCCCTTAGCGGGAGAAAGCACAGATACGCAGTATTTT
- | TRBJ2-1 | - | TRBV11-2 | CASSFQLGLLDDEQFF | TGTGCCAGCAGCTTTCAACTAGGCCTACTGGACGATGAGCAGTTCTTC